This T cell receptor (beta chain) originates from a study of T cell repertoires in cytomegalovirus infection. Study summary: Public TCR beta signatures indicated both CMV infection and matching HLA type.

The study's findings and limits: CMV carriers having the relevant HLA were flagged by cumulative public TCR beta family frequency. HLA-C-restricted CMV-specific TCR beta clonotypes prevailed in the ex vivo response.

With respect to this clonotype: The antigen is not known.

A single record per CDR3 protein comes from TCRdb applying MiXCR to the reads. The profile covers 450,000 to 600,000 distinct CDR3 sequences, with about 44% appearing a single time and about two fifths taken by the ten largest. Sequencing used cultured PBMCs, obtained from culture after CMV antigen stimulation. This receptor was taken from a human donor in good health (CMV status not recorded). Some clones in this sample may be carry-over from other donors' samples.

CDR3 in DNA: TGTGCCTCCGGGGGTGGCAATCAGCCCCAGCATTTT. Encoded protein: CASGGGNQPQHF. J is TRBJ1-5 and V is TRBV12-3 or TRBV12-4; D perhaps matches TRBD1 (5 bases). There are 12 residues in the CDR3. The V gene lost 11 bases and the J gene lost 2 bases, with 10 bases spanning the gap.